The source of this TCR beta chain is a study of blood T cell repertoires in COVID-19. For the study at large: The origin of the acute and convalescent COVID-19 samples was the United States, Italy and Spain. T cells, B-cell-depleted T cells, or PBMCs supplied cDNA or gDNA.

Study processing details: Amplification with reference gene primers provided the estimates of nucleated cell counts. Sequenced by immunoSEQ multiplex PCR; TCRdb stores in-frame clones only, minus some. V, J and clone size were drawn from that table, and D and trimming were deduced from the DNA. The sample includes about 42,000 clones, approximately 86% of them seen just once. CDR3 length: 15 residues. Germline V gene sequence: CDR1 LNHDA, CDR2 SQIVND (reference sequence). With 6 bases removed from V and 9 bases from J, the gap between germline ends came to 21 bases. This sequence joins TRBV19 and TRBJ1-5; no reliable D call. The source material was peripheral blood. The receptor comes from a man aged 45 to 65 with active COVID-19. The CDR3, as DNA: TGTGCCAGTAGCTGGGAGGGCAACAGCTTATGGCCCCAGCATTTT. It encodes CASSWEGNSLWPQHF.